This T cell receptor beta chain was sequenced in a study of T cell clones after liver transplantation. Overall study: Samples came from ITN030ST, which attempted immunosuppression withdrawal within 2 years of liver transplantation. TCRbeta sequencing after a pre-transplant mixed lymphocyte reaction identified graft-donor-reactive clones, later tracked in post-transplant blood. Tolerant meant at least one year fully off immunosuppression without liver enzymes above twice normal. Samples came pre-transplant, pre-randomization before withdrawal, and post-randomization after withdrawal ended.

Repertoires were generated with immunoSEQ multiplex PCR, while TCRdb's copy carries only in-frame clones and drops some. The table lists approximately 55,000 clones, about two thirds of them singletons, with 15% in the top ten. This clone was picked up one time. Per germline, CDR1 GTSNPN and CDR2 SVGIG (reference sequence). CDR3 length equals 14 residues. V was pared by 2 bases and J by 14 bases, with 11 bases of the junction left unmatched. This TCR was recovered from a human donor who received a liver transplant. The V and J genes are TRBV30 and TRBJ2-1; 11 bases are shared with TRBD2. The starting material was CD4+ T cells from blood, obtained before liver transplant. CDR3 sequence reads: CAWSKGVSGGVEFF. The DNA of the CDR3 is TGTGCCTGGAGTAAGGGGGTTAGCGGGGGGGTTGAGTTCTTC.